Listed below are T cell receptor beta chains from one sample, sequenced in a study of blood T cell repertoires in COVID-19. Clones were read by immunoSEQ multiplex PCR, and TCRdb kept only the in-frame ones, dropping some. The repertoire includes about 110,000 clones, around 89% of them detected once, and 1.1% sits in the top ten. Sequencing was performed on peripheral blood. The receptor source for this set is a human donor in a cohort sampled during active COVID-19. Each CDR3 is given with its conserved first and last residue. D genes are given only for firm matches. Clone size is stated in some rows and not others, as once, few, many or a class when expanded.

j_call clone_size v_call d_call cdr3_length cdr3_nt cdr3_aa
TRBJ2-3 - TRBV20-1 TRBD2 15 TGCAGTGCTAGTCCGTCGGGGGGGTCGTGGGATACGCAGTATTTT CSASPSGGSWDTQYF
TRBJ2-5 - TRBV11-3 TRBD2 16 TGTGCCAGCAGCCGGACACTAGCGGGAGGGCAAGAGACCCAGTACTTC CASSRTLAGGQETQYF
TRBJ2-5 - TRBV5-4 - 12 TGTGCCAGCAGCTCCCCCCTCGGGGGCCAGTACTTC CASSSPLGGQYF
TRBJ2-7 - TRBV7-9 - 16 TGTGCCAGCAGCTTAGGGCGGACAGCGATCGACTACGAGCAGTACTTC CASSLGRTAIDYEQYF
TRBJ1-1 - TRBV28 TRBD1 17 TGTGCCAGCAGTTTAGTTTGGAGGGGGCTTCAGGGGACTGAAGCTTTCTTT CASSLVWRGLQGTEAFF
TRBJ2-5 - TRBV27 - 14 TGTGCCAGCAGTGGAAGACATTTCGCCGAGACCCAGTACTTC CASSGRHFAETQYF
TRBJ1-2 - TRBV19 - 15 TGTGCCAGTAGTACACTGGACCCTAGGGGCTATGGCTACACCTTC CASSTLDPRGYGYTF
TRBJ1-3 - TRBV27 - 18 TGTGCCAGCAGTTTAAGCGTTCAGGGAATGATATCTGGAAACACCATATATTTT CASSLSVQGMISGNTIYF
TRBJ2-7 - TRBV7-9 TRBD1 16 TGTGCCAGCAGCCCCCTAGGACAGGGTGGAAGCTACGAGCAGTACTTC CASSPLGQGGSYEQYF
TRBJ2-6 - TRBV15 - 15 TGTGCCACCAGCAGAGTCCGGTCCGGGGCCAACGTCCTGACTTTC CATSRVRSGANVLTF
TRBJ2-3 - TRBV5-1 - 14 TGCGCCAGCAGCCCCGGTCCCAGCACAGATACGCAGTATTTT CASSPGPSTDTQYF
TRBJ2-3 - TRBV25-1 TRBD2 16 TGTGCCAGCAGTGAATCGCGCGGGAGCGAAACAGATACGCAGTATTTT CASSESRGSETDTQYF
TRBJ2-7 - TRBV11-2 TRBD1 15 TGTGCCAGCAGCTGGAACCGGGACAGCAACTACGAGCAGTACTTC CASSWNRDSNYEQYF
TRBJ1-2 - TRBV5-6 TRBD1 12 TGTGCCAGCGGGGACAGTATCTATGGCTACACCTTC CASGDSIYGYTF
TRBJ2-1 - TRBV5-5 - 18 TGTGCCAGCAGCTTAGAATGGAGAAGGATGAGCTCCTACAATGAGCAGTTCTTC CASSLEWRRMSSYNEQFF
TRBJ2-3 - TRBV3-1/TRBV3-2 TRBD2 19 TGTGCCAGCAGTCATATCGGGACTAGCGGGGGGTGGGGCACAGATACGCAGTATTTT CASSHIGTSGGWGTDTQYF
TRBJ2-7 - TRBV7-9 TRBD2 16 TGTGCCAGCAGCTCAGTTTCTAGCGGGGGGATCTACGAGCAGTACTTC CASSSVSSGGIYEQYF
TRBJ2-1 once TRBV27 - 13 TGTGCCAGCAAGGGGCGCCAAGCCAATGAGCAGTTCTTC CASKGRQANEQFF
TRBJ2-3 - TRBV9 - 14 TGTGCCAGCAGTCTAGCGGAGGGGGAAGATACGCAGTATTTT CASSLAEGEDTQYF
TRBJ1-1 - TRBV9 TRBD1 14 TGTGCCAGCAGCCCCCGGGACAGAGGCACTGAAGCTTTCTTT CASSPRDRGTEAFF
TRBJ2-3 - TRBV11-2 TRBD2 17 TGTGCCAGCAGCTTAGACGGACTAGCGGGAAGAACAGATACGCAGTATTTT CASSLDGLAGRTDTQYF
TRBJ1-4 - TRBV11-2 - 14 TGTGCCAGCAGCTTAGAGGGGGGTAATGAAAAACTGTTTTTT CASSLEGGNEKLFF
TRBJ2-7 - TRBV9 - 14 TGTGCCAGCAGCGTAGCGGACAGTGGGTTCGAGCAGTACTTC CASSVADSGFEQYF
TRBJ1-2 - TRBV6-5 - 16 TGTGCCAGCAGTTACTCGGGGGCAGGGGCGAACTATGGCTACACCTTC CASSYSGAGANYGYTF
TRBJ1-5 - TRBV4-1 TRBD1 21 TGCGCCAGCAGCCAAGGGGGATCGGGACAGGGGTCGTTGGAGAGCAATCAGCCCCAGCATTTT CASSQGGSGQGSLESNQPQHF
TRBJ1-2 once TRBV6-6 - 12 TGTGCCAGCAGTTTAACTAACTATGGCTACACCTTC CASSLTNYGYTF
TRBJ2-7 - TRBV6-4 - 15 TGTGCCAGCAGTGAAATCGGGACACCCTTTTGGGAGCAGTACTTC CASSEIGTPFWEQYF
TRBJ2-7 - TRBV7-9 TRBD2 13 TGTGCCACCCGGGAGGGCGGCACCTACGAGCAGTACTTC CATREGGTYEQYF
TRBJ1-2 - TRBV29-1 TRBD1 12 TGCAGCGTTAGGGGGCTATACGATGGCTACACCTTC CSVRGLYDGYTF
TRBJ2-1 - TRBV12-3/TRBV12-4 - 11 TGTGCCAGCAGTCTCGGGGGTGAGCAGTTCTTC CASSLGGEQFF
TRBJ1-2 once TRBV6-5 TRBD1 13 TGTGCCAGCGGGACAGGGATTCTCTATGGCTACACCTTC CASGTGILYGYTF
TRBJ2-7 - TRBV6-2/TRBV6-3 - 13 TGTGCCAGCAGTCTAGCCCCCCGTATGGAGCAGTACTTC CASSLAPRMEQYF
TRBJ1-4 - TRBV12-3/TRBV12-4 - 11 TGTGCCAGCAGTTTCTACGAAAAACTGTTTTTT CASSFYEKLFF
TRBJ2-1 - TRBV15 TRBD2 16 TGTGCCACCAGCAGAGAACGGCTAGCGGGTCGGTATGAGCAGTTCTTC CATSRERLAGRYEQFF
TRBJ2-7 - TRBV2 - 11 TGTGCCAGCAAAGAGGGCTACGAGCAGTACTTC CASKEGYEQYF
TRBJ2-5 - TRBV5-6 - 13 TGTGCCAGCAAATCTCGCCCGCGAGAGACCCAGTACTTC CASKSRPRETQYF
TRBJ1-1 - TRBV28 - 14 TGTGCCAGCAGCACGAGCCTTGCTACGACTGAAGCTTTCTTT CASSTSLATTEAFF
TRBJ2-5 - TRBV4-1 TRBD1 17 TGCGCCAGCAGCCAAGGGACAGGGGGCGAGGGTTTTGAGACCCAGTACTTC CASSQGTGGEGFETQYF
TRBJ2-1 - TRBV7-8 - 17 TGTGCCAGCAGCTTAAAACCCCCGGGACTTCAGGGCAATGAGCAGTTCTTC CASSLKPPGLQGNEQFF
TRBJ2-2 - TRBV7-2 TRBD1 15 TGTGCCAGCAGCCGGACAGGGCCTAGCACCGGGGAGCTGTTTTTT CASSRTGPSTGELFF
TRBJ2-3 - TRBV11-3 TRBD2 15 TGTGCCAGCAGCTTATATCGGGGGGACCGAGATACGCAGTATTTT CASSLYRGDRDTQYF
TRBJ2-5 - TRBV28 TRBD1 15 TGTGCCAGCAGTTTATCGGGACAGGGAGGAGAGACCCAGTACTTC CASSLSGQGGETQYF
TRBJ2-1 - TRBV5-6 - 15 TGTGCCAGCAGCTTGGTCGGCGGAAAAGGGGGTGAGCAGTTCTTC CASSLVGGKGGEQFF
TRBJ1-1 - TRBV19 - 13 TGTGCCAGTAGTATAGATCGGGACACTGAAGCTTTCTTT CASSIDRDTEAFF
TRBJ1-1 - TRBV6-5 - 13 TGTGCCAGCAGTTTACAGGGTAACACTGAAGCTTTCTTT CASSLQGNTEAFF
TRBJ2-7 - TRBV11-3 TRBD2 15 TGTGCCAGCAGCCCGGGTGGCTGGGGGGGTTACGAGCAGTACTTC CASSPGGWGGYEQYF
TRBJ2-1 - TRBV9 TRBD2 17 TGTGCCAGCAGCGTTCAGACTAGCGGGAGATTTCGTGGTGAGCAGTTCTTC CASSVQTSGRFRGEQFF
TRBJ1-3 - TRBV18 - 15 TGTGCCAGCTCACGAGACAGGAATGCTGGAAACACCATATATTTT CASSRDRNAGNTIYF
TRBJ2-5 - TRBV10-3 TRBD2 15 TGTGCCATCGGAACTAGCGGGCCGGGGGAAGAGACCCAGTACTTC CAIGTSGPGEETQYF
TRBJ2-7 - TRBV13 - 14 TGTGCCAGCAGCTTACGCGGGCCCTCCTACGAGCAGTACTTC CASSLRGPSYEQYF
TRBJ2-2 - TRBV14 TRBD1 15 TGTGCCAGCAGCCAAGCAGGGGGGAACACCGGGGAGCTGTTTTTT CASSQAGGNTGELFF
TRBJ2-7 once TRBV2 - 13 TGTGCCAGCGATGGCAGGGATACCTACGAGCAGTACTTC CASDGRDTYEQYF
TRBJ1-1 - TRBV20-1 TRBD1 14 TGCAGTGCTAGTTACGGGACAGGGGGCACTGAAGCTTTCTTT CSASYGTGGTEAFF
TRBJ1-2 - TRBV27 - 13 TGTGCCAGCAGACCGACCGGTGGAGGTGGCTACACCTTC CASRPTGGGGYTF
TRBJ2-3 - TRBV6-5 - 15 TGTGCCAGCAGCCCGGGCGGGGCATACACAGATACGCAGTATTTT CASSPGGAYTDTQYF